This TCR beta chain emerged from a study of neurological immune-mediated disorders. Notes on the study in general: Multiple sclerosis, the disease with the least TCR clonal expansion, fell below healthy controls, whereas HTLV-1-associated myelopathy showed the most.

This clonotype was seen ten or more times. What it recognizes is unknown. The germline V gene has CDR1 PRHDT and CDR2 FYEKMQ (reference sequence). This CDR3 comprises 16 residues. The germline V and J ends were trimmed by 0 bases and 5 bases, with 14 bases remaining between them. From the 5' RACE reads, TCRdb called clonotypes with MiXCR, one entry per CDR3 protein. The table includes tens of thousands of distinct CDR3 sequences, 3.6% detected once. The chain has TRBV13 and TRBJ1-3; D is perhaps TRBD1 (5 bases). The receptor was derived from a man aged 30 to 39 with multiple sclerosis. Sequenced: PBMCs. As DNA, the CDR3 is TGTGCCAGCAGCTTAGGAGCAGGGATGACTCGAAACACCATATATTTT. Translated: CASSLGAGMTRNTIYF.